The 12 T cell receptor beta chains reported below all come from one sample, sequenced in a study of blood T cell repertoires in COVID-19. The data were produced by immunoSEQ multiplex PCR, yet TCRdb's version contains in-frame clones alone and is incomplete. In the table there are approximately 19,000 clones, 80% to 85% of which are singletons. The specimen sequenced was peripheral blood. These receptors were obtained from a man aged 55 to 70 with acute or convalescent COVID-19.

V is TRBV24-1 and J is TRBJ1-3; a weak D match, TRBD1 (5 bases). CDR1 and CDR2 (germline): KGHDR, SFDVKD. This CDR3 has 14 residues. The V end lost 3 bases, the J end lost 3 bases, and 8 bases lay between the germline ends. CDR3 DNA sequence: TGTGCCACCAGTGATCCGGGACTTGGAAACACCATATATTTT. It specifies CATSDPGLGNTIYF.

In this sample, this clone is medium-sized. CDR3 in DNA: TGCGCCAGCAGCTTGGCCCAGGGGCAATCACCCCTCCACTTT. It translates to CASSLAQGQSPLHF. The V call is TRBV5-1, the J call TRBJ1-6; TRBD1 is a possible D gene (6 bases). Trimming removed 0 bases from V and 10 bases from J, with 11 bases in between. Germline loops: CDR1 SGHRS, CDR2 YFSETQ. The CDR3 totals 14 residues.

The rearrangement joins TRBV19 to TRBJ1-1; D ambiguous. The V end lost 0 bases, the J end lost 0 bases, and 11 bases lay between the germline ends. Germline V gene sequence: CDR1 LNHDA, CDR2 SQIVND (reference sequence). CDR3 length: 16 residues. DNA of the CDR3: TGTGCCAGTAGTATAGAGGTGCGGGAACTGAACACTGAAGCTTTCTTT. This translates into CASSIEVRELNTEAFF. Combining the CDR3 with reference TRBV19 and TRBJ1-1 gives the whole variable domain DGGITQSPKYLFRKEGQNVTLSCEQNLNHDAMYWYRQDPGQGLRLIYYSQIVNDFQKGDIAEGYSVSREKKESFPLTVTSAQKNPTAFYLCASSIEVRELNTEAFFGQGTRLTVV.

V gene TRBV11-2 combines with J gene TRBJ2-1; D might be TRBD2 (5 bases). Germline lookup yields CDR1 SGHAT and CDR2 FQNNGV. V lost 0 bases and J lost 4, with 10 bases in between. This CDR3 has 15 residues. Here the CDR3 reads CASSLDRTGYNEQFF. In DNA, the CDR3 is TGTGCCAGCAGCTTAGACCGGACGGGGTACAATGAGCAGTTCTTC.

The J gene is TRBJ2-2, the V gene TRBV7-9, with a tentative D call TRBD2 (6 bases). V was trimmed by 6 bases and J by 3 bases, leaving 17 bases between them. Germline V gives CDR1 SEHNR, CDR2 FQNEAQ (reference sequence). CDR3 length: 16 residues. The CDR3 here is CASRDLRGLDTGELFF. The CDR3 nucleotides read TGTGCCAGCAGGGATTTGCGGGGCCTAGACACCGGGGAGCTGTTTTTT.

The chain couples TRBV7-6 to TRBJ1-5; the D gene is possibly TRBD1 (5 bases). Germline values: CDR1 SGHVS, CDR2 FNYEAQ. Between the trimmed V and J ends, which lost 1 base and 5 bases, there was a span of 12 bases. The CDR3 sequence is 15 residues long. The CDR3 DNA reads TGTGCCAGCAGCTTAGGAACAGGCGGTGATCAGCCCCAGCATTTT. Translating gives CASSLGTGGDQPQHF.

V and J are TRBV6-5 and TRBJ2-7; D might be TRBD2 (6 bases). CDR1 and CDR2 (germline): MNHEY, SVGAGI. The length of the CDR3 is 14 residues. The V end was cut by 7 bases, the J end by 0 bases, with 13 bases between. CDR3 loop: CASNQGGTSYEQYF. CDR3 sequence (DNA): TGTGCCAGCAATCAGGGAGGAACCTCCTACGAGCAGTACTTC.

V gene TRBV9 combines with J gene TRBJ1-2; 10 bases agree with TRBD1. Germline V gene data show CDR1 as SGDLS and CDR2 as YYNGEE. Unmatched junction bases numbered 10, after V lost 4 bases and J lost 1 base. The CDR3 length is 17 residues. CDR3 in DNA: TGTGCCAGCAGCCCCCGGACAGGGGGGGGAATTAACTATGGCTACACCTTC. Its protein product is CASSPRTGGGINYGYTF. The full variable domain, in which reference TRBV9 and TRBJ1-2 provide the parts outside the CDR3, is DSGVTQTPKHLITATGQRVTLRCSPRSGDLSVYWYQQSLDQGLQFLIQYYNGEERAKGNILERFSAQQFPDLHSELNLSSLELGDSALYFCASSPRTGGGINYGYTFGSGTRLTVV.

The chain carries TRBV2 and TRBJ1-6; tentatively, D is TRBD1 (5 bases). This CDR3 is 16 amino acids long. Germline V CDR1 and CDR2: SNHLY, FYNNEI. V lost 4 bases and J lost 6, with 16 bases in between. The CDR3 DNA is TGTGCCAGCAGTGCGTCAGTCGGGGGAACTAATTCACCCCTCCACTTT. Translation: CASSASVGGTNSPLHF.

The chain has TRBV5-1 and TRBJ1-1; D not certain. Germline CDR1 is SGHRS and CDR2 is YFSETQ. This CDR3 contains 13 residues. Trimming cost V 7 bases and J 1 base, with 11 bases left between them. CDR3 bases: TGCGCCAGCGCCGGGGAGCCGAACACTGAAGCTTTCTTT. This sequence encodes CASAGEPNTEAFF.

The CDR3 region has the DNA TGTGCCAGCAGCTTACGACTAGCGGGGGCAGGCACAGATACGCAGTATTTT. Protein: CASSLRLAGAGTDTQYF. The chain recombines TRBV5-4 with TRBJ2-3, with 12 bases fitting TRBD2. The J segment lost 1 base and the V segment lost 2 bases, leaving 5 bases of the junction unmatched. This CDR3 contains 17 residues. Germline assignment: CDR1 SGHNT and CDR2 YYREEE (reference sequence).

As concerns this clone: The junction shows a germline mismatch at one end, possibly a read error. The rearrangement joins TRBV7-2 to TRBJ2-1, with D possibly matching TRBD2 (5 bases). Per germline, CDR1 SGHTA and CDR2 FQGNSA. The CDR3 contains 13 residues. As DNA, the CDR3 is TGTGCCAGCAGCCCGGACTCCTCCAATGAGCAGTTCTTC. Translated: CASSPDSSNEQFF.